A single sample is the source of the 6 T cell receptor beta chains below, sequenced in a study of T cell responses to AZD1222 COVID-19 vaccine. Method: immunoSEQ multiplex PCR; TCRdb's copy keeps in-frame clones and lacks some. This repertoire shows 90,000 to 150,000 clones, approximately 90% found once; its top ten account for 6% to 8%. Specimen: peripheral blood, collected 28 days after the second AZD1222 dose. The receptor set was obtained from an adult who received the AZD1222 COVID-19 vaccine.

The rearrangement joins TRBV9 to TRBJ1-1, with D uncertain. CDR1 SGDLS and CDR2 YYNGEE come from the germline V gene. This CDR3 comprises 14 residues. Trimming shortened V by 5 bases and J by 3 bases, and 14 bases separated the two germline ends. Here the CDR3 reads CASSAAGSYTEAFF. In nucleotides, the CDR3 is TGTGCCAGCAGTGCCGCGGGGTCTTACACTGAAGCTTTCTTT.

The V call is TRBV11-2, the J call TRBJ2-7; 10 bases fit TRBD1. The CDR3 covers 17 residues. Trimming at V came to 5 bases and at J to 3 bases, leaving 13 bases not matched to a gene. Germline assignment: CDR1 SGHAT and CDR2 FQNNGV. The CDR3 loop is CASSARGQGMLVYEQYF. DNA of the CDR3: TGTGCCAGCAGCGCACGGGGACAGGGGATGTTAGTCTACGAGCAGTACTTC.

Only one count was recorded for this clone. The chain links TRBV27 to TRBJ2-3; TRBD2 matches 7 bases. The CDR3 contains 14 residues. CDR1 and CDR2 from the germline V gene are MNHEY and SMNVEV (reference sequence). The J segment lost 6 bases and the V segment lost 3 bases, leaving 6 bases of the junction unmatched. The CDR3 protein is CASSFLAALDTQYF. For the CDR3, the DNA is TGTGCCAGCAGTTTCCTAGCGGCCCTTGATACGCAGTATTTT.

The chain has TRBV25-1 and TRBJ1-5; perhaps TRBD1 as D (6 bases). In germline, CDR1 is MGHDK, CDR2 SYGVNS. Deletions cut 8 bases from V and 5 bases from J, with 16 bases between. There are 14 residues in the CDR3. This CDR3 is CASASGGGDQPQHF. The CDR3 DNA follows: TGTGCCAGCGCGAGCGGAGGGGGGGATCAGCCCCAGCATTTT.

The rearrangement joins TRBV11-2 to TRBJ2-7; 8 nucleotides line up with TRBD2. The CDR3 covers 14 residues. With 3 bases clipped from V and 2 bases from J, the junction kept 3 bases outside the gene matches. CDR1 SGHAT and CDR2 FQNNGV come from the germline V gene. This CDR3 is CASSFLAGPYEQYF. The CDR3 coding sequence is TGTGCCAGCAGCTTCCTAGCGGGCCCCTACGAGCAGTACTTC.

The chain carries TRBV30 and TRBJ2-2; D remains unclear. Germline lookup yields CDR1 GTSNPN and CDR2 SVGIG (reference sequence). The CDR3 contains 11 residues. V lost 3 bases and J lost 4, with 3 bases in between. CDR3 nucleotides: TGTGCCTGGAGGGTCACCGGGGAGCTGTTTTTT. This codes for CAWRVTGELFF. Full variable domain (missing parts from reference TRBV30 and TRBJ2-2): SQTIHQWPATLVQPVGSPLSLECTVEGTSNPNLYWYRQAAGRGLQLLFYSVGIGQISSEVPQNLSASRPQDRQFILSSKKLLLSDSGFYLCAWRVTGELFFGEGSRLTVL.